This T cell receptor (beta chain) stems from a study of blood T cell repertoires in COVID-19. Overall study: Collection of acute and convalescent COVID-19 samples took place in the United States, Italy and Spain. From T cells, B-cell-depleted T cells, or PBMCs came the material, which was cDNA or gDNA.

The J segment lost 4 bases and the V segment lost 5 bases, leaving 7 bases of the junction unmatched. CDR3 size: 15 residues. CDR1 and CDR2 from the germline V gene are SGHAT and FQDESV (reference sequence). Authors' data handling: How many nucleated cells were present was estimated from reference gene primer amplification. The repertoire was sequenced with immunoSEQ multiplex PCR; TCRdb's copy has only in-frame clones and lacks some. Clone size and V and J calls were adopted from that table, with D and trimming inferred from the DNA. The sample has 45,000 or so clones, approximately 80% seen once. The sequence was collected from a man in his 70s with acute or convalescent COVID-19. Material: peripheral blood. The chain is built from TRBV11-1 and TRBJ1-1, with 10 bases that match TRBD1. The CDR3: CASSPGTGVGTEAFF. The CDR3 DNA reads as TGTGCCAGCAGCCCTGGGACAGGGGTTGGCACTGAAGCTTTCTTT.